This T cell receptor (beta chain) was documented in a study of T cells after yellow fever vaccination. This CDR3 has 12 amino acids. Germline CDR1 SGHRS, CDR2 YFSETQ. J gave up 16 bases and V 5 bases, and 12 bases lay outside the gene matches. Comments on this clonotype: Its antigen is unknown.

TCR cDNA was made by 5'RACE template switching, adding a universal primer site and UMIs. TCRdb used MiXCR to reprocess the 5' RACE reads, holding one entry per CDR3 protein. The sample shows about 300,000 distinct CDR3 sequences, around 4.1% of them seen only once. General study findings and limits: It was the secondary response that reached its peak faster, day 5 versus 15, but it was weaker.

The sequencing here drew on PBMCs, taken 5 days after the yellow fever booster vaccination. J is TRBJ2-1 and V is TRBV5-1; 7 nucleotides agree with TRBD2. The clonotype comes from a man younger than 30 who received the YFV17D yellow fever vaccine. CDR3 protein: CASRVGRGGLFF. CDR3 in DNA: TGCGCCAGCAGGGTCGGACGCGGGGGTTTATTCTTC.